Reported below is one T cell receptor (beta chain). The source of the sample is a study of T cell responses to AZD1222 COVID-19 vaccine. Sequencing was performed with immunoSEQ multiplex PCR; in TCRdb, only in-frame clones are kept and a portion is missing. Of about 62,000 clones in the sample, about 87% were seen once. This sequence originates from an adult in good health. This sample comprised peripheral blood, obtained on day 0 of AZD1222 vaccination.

This CDR3 reads CAISEGSSYNSPLHF. CDR3 nucleotide sequence: TGTGCCATCAGTGAGGGCAGTTCCTATAATTCACCCCTCCACTTT. The rearrangement uses TRBV10-3 and TRBJ1-6; D is ambiguous. The CDR3 loop spans 15 amino acids. Trimming stripped 2 bases from V and 1 base from J, with 6 bases between. Per the germline V gene, CDR1 is ENHRY and CDR2 is SYGVKD.